This section outlines one TCR beta chain sequence together with its context. Its cognate antigen is unknown. Sequenced by immunoSEQ multiplex PCR; TCRdb stores in-frame clones only, minus some. The sample lists about 97,000 clones, about 89% occurring once. The V segment lost 5 bases and the J segment 4 bases; nucleotides outside the gene matches: 4. In germline, CDR1 is LGHNT, CDR2 FRNRAP. CDR3 length: 13 amino acids. The entry originates in a study of T cell responses to AZD1222 COVID-19 vaccine. Study findings and constraints: Clonal diversity may have been underestimated, and the donors were mostly white British, with more females than males.

The gene calls are TRBV12-5 and TRBJ2-5; 7 nucleotides agree with TRBD1. The sequence was collected from an adult in good health. The sequenced sample was peripheral blood, obtained on day 0 of AZD1222 vaccination. Here the CDR3 reads CASGKGAGETQYF. The CDR3 bases are TGTGCTAGTGGTAAGGGGGCCGGAGAGACCCAGTACTTC.